This passage covers 9 T cell receptor beta chains from one sample sequenced in a study of shared clonotypes between healthy human individuals. Data came from immunoSEQ multiplex PCR; TCRdb stores just in-frame clones and leaves some out. Of 2 million to 3 million clones in the sample, about 92% were seen once. Material: naive CD4+ T cells sorted from blood. Subset indicated: CD45RA+ positively selected. All receptors come from a man between 18 and 35 years old in good health.

The chain is built from TRBV5-6 and TRBJ1-1; D is uncertain. Germline V lookup: CDR1 SGHDT, CDR2 YYEEEE. The CDR3 sequence is 14 residues long. V was shortened by 2 bases and J by 2 bases, with 10 bases between the two germline ends. The CDR3 bases are TGTGCCAGCAGCTTTCCGAAAATTAACACTGAAGCTTTCTTT. It translates to CASSFPKINTEAFF.

This chain uses TRBV6-6 with TRBJ2-3; D is undetermined. Looked up from germline, CDR1 is MNHNY and CDR2 is SVGAGI (reference sequence). Trimming left V 7 bases short and J 2 bases short, with 13 bases between. This CDR3 is built from 14 residues. The chain's CDR3 is CASMDPVYTDTQYF. The CDR3 DNA sequence: TGTGCCAGCATGGACCCCGTGTACACAGATACGCAGTATTTT.

For this clone: The same CDR3 can be traced to other DNA sequences in this sample. The rearrangement joins TRBV7-9 to TRBJ2-3; D is unresolved. The CDR3 contains 13 residues. CDR1 and CDR2 (germline): SEHNR, FQNEAQ (reference sequence). V was clipped by 0 bases and J by 6 bases, with 7 bases between them. CDR3: CASSLAGPDTQYF. CDR3 DNA sequence: TGTGCCAGCAGCTTAGCAGGCCCCGATACGCAGTATTTT.

In this sample, this clone turned up a few times. The chain links TRBV20-1 to TRBJ1-1; D gene unclear. The CDR3 loop spans 10 amino acids. V lost 3 bases to trimming and J lost 6 bases, with 5 bases between them. Per the germline V gene, CDR1 is DFQATT and CDR2 is SNEGSKA (reference sequence). CDR3 in amino acids: CSASYPEAFF. The CDR3 DNA is TGCAGTGCTAGTTACCCTGAAGCTTTCTTT.

The V call is TRBV5-1, the J call TRBJ1-1; 7 bases are shared with TRBD1. The CDR3 extends over 15 amino acids. The V gene's germline CDR1 is SGHRS and CDR2 YFSETQ. Unmatched junction bases numbered 12, after V lost 3 bases and J lost 7 bases. The CDR3 DNA is TGCGCCAGCAGCTGGGACCCGGGACAGATATATGAAGCTTTCTTT. Its translation: CASSWDPGQIYEAFF.

The chain couples TRBV7-2 to TRBJ1-4, with 7 positions matching TRBD1. J gave up 5 bases and V 6 bases, and 6 bases lay outside the gene matches. Germline CDR1 SGHTA, CDR2 FQGNSA. This CDR3 region has 14 residues. The CDR3 region has the DNA TGTGCCAGCAGGCGCGACAGGGTGAATGAAAAACTGTTTTTT. Its protein product is CASRRDRVNEKLFF. Full variable domain (rest looked up from reference TRBV7-2 and TRBJ1-4): GAGVSQSPSNKVTEKGKDVELRCDPISGHTALYWYRQSLGQGLEFLIYFQGNSAPDKSGLPSDRFSAERTGGSVSTLTIQRTQQEDSAVYLCASRRDRVNEKLFFGSGTQLSVL.

The CDR3 DNA sequence: TGTGCCAGCAGCCTCGGACAGGCCTATAATTCACCCCTCCACTTT. Translated, it gives CASSLGQAYNSPLHF. The chain couples TRBV6-5 to TRBJ1-6, with TRBD1 matching over 7 bases. The CDR3 is 15 amino acids. Germline V CDR1 and CDR2: MNHEY, SVGAGI. With V trimmed by 6 bases and J by 2 bases, 4 bases remained unmatched.

The chain carries TRBV19 and TRBJ2-1; TRBD2 agrees at 13 bases. The trim removed 5 bases at V and 7 bases at J, leaving 11 bases unmatched. This CDR3 comprises 17 residues. Germline V CDR1 and CDR2: LNHDA, SQIVND (reference sequence). CDR3: CASSSATSGGVINEQFF. The CDR3, as DNA: TGTGCCAGTAGTTCGGCCACTAGCGGGGGGGTCATAAATGAGCAGTTCTTC.

This sequence joins TRBV25-1 and TRBJ2-3; D may be TRBD1 or TRBD2 (5 bases each). Trimming removed 1 base from V and 10 bases from J, with 12 bases in between. Germline CDR1 is MGHDK and CDR2 is SYGVNS. The CDR3 is made up of 13 amino acids. CDR3 residues: CASSESSGTSQYF. CDR3 coding DNA: TGTGCCAGCAGTGAATCCTCCGGGACGTCGCAGTATTTT.